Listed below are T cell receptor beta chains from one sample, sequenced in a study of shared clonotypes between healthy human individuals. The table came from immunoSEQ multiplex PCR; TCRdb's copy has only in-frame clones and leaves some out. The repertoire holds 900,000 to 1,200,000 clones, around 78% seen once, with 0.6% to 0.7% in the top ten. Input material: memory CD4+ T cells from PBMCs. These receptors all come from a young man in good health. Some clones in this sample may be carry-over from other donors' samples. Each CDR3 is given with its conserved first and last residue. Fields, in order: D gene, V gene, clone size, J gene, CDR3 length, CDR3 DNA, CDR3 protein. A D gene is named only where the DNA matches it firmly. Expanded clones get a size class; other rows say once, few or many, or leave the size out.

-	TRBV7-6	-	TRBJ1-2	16	TGTGCCAGCAGCCCAGAGGGTACAGCAAAACTCTATGGCTACACCTTC	CASSPEGTAKLYGYTF
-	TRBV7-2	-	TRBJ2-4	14	TGTGCCAGCAGGACCTCCTGGGGGGAAAACATTCAGTACTTC	CASRTSWGENIQYF
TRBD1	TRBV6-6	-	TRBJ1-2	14	TGTGCCAGCCGCCGGACAGGGTTTGACTATGGCTACACCTTC	CASRRTGFDYGYTF
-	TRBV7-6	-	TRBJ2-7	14	TGTGCCAGCAGCTTAGATGAGGGACACTACGAGCAGTACTTC	CASSLDEGHYEQYF
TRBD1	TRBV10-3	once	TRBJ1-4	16	TGTGCCATCAGTGAGTCGGCAGGGGGCACTGGGGAAAAACTGTTTTTT	CAISESAGGTGEKLFF
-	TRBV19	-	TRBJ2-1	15	TGTGCCAGTAGCAACCCCAGCGTCGTCAGGGATGAGCAGTTCTTC	CASSNPSVVRDEQFF
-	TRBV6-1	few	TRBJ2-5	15	TGTGCCAGCAGTGTCAAACCCCAGGCGCGAGAGACCCAGTACTTC	CASSVKPQARETQYF
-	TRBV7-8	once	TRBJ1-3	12	TGTGCCAGCAGCTTGGTCGGAAACACCATATATTTT	CASSLVGNTIYF
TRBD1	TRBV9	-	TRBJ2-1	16	TGTGCCAGCAGCTCTACCGGGACAGGGCAAGTCAATGAGCAGTTCTTC	CASSSTGTGQVNEQFF
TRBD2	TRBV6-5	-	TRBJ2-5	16	TGTGCCAGCAGTTACAGCGGGAGGGCCGGAGGAGAGACCCAGTACTTC	CASSYSGRAGGETQYF
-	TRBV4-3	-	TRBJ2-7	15	TGCGCCAGCAGCCAAAGGCGGGACACCTCCTACGAGCAGTACTTC	CASSQRRDTSYEQYF
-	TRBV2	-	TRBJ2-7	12	TGTGCCAGCAGTGACCCGACCTACGAGCAGTACTTC	CASSDPTYEQYF
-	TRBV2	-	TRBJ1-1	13	TGTGCCAGCAGGTCCAGTCCAAACACTGAAGCTTTCTTT	CASRSSPNTEAFF
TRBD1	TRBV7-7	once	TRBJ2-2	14	TGTGCCAGCAGCTCCGGGACAGGGCCCGGGGAGCTGTTTTTT	CASSSGTGPGELFF
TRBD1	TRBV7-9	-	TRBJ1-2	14	TGTGCCAGCAGCTTGGTGCGGACAGGGGATGGCTACACCTTC	CASSLVRTGDGYTF
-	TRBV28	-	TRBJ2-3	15	TGTGCCAGCAGTTCAGGGCCCTCTAGCACAGATACGCAGTATTTT	CASSSGPSSTDTQYF
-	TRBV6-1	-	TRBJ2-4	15	TGTGCCAGCAGGTCTTTGGGGGGGCCGCAAAACATTCAGTACTTC	CASRSLGGPQNIQYF
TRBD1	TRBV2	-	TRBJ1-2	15	TGTGCCAGCGGTGGGCGACAGGGGGCGAATCTAGGCTACACCTTC	CASGGRQGANLGYTF
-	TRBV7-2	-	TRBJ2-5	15	TGTGCCAGCAGCTTGGGCTGGAGTCGGGGAGAGACCCAGTACTTC	CASSLGWSRGETQYF
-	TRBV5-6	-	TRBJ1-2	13	TGTGCCAGCAGCTCCCAGGAGGGGTATGGCTACACCTTC	CASSSQEGYGYTF
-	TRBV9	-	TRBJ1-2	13	TGTGCCAGCAGCGTAGACAAAGATCATGGCTACACCTTC	CASSVDKDHGYTF
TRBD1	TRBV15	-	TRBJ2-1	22	TGTGCCACCAGCCCCGCCTATCCGGGACAGGGGGCGGCGGGAGGGACCTACAATGAGCAGTTCTTC	CATSPAYPGQGAAGGTYNEQFF
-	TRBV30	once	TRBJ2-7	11	TGTGCCTGGATGGGGGCGCAGGAGCAGTACTTC	CAWMGAQEQYF
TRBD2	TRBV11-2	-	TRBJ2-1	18	TGTGCCAGCAGCTCAACCGCCGGACTAGCGGGAATCGATAATGAGCAGTTCTTC	CASSSTAGLAGIDNEQFF
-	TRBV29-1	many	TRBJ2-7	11	TGCAGCGTTGCGGGCCCCTACGAGCAGTACTTC	CSVAGPYEQYF
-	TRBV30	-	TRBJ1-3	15	TGTGCCTTCTTCCAGGGTACAGTCTCTGGAAACACCATATATTTT	CAFFQGTVSGNTIYF
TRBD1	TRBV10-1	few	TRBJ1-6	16	TGCGCCCCTAGGGGGACAGGAAGCTCCTATAATTCACCCCTCCACTTT	CAPRGTGSSYNSPLHF
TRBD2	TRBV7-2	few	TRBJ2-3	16	TGTGCCAGCAGCTTACGCGGCGGGGGGGGGACAGATACGCAGTATTTT	CASSLRGGGGTDTQYF
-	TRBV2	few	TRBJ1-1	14	TGTGCCAGCAGTGAACTTAGCGGCACAGTTGAAGCTTTCTTT	CASSELSGTVEAFF
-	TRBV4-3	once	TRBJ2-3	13	TGCGCCAGCCAGGGACGGGGTTCGGATACGCAGTATTTT	CASQGRGSDTQYF
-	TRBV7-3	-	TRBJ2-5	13	TGTGCCAGCAGCCCTTCCCAAAGCGGGTCACGGTACTTC	CASSPSQSGSRYF
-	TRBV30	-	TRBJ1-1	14	TGTGCCTGGAGGGAGGCGGGGATTAACACTGAAGCTTTCTTT	CAWREAGINTEAFF
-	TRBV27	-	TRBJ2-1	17	TGTGCCAGCACTAAACTTGCAGCGCTACACGTACCCAATGAGCAGTTCTTC	CASTKLAALHVPNEQFF
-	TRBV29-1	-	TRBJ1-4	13	TGCAGCGTTGAAGATCTTCAGAGTGAAAAACTGTTTTTT	CSVEDLQSEKLFF
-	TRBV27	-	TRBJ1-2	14	TGTGCCAGCAGTTTATCGGAGAGTAACTATGGCTACACCTTC	CASSLSESNYGYTF
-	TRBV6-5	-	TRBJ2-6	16	TGTGCCAGCAGTTACTCTACAGTGCGTGGGGCCAACGTCCTGACTTTC	CASSYSTVRGANVLTF
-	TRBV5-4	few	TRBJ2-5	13	TGTGCCAGCAGCTTGGGCCCCACGGAGACCCAGTACTTC	CASSLGPTETQYF
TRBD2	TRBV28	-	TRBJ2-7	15	TGTGCCAGCAGCATTAGCGGGAGCTTTATTGACGAGCAGTACTTC	CASSISGSFIDEQYF
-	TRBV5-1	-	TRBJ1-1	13	TGCGCCAGCAGGTTGCAGGTGAACACTGAAGCTTTCTTT	CASRLQVNTEAFF
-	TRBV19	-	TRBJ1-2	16	TGTGCCAGTAACCCAAACGCCGAACAGGGAATCTATGGCTACACCTTC	CASNPNAEQGIYGYTF
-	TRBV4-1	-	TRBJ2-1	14	TGCGCCAGCAGCCAAGAACCATCCTACAATGAGCAGTTCTTC	CASSQEPSYNEQFF
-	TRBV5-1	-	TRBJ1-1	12	TGCGCCAGCAGGATCGCGAACACTGAAGCTTTCTTT	CASRIANTEAFF
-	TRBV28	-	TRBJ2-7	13	TGTGCCAGCAAACAGGGTGGATCCTACGAGCAGTACTTC	CASKQGGSYEQYF
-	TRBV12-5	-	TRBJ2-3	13	TGTGCTAGTGGTTTGAATGGGGCAGATACGCAGTATTTT	CASGLNGADTQYF
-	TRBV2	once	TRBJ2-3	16	TGTGCCAGCAGTGAAGGCGGATCCCTTGGAAAAGATACGCAGTATTTT	CASSEGGSLGKDTQYF
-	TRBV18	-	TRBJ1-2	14	TGTGCCAGCTCACCACCCGACGGAAACTATGGCTACACCTTC	CASSPPDGNYGYTF
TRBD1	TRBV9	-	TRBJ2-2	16	TGTGCCAGCAGCTTCGAACAGGGGTACAACACCGGGGAGCTGTTTTTT	CASSFEQGYNTGELFF
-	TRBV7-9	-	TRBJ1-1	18	TGTGCCAGCAGCCACCTCTCCGGGGGTGGCTTTTTGAACACTGAAGCTTTCTTT	CASSHLSGGGFLNTEAFF
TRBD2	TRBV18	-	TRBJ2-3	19	TGTGCCAGCTCACCCGCAATCGGACTAGCGGGAGGGTCCACAGATACGCAGTATTTT	CASSPAIGLAGGSTDTQYF
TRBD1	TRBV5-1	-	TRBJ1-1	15	TGCGCCAGCAGCTTGGCCGGGACAGGGGGCACTGAAGCTTTCTTT	CASSLAGTGGTEAFF